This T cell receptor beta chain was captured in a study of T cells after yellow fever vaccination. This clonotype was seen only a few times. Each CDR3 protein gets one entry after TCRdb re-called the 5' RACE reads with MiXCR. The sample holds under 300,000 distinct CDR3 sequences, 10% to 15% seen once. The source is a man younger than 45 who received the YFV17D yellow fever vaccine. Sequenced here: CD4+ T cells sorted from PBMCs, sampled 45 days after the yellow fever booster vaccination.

CDR3 loop: CASSKLGDRGTHNEQFF. The CDR3 nucleotides read TGTGCCAGCAGCAAGCTGGGGGACAGGGGTACCCACAATGAGCAGTTCTTC. This chain connects TRBV7-9 to TRBJ2-1; TRBD1 agrees at 10 bases. Germline values: CDR1 SEHNR, CDR2 FQNEAQ (reference sequence). CDR3 size: 17 residues. With 5 bases clipped from V and 5 bases from J, the junction kept 12 bases outside the gene matches.